A single sample gave rise to the 32 T cell receptor beta chains below, sequenced in a study of shared clonotypes between healthy human individuals (TCRdb year 2020). The library was obtained by the immunoSEQ multiplex PCR assay. As stored in TCRdb, this immuneACCESS dataset retains in-frame rearrangements with V and J assigned. A fraction of the clones does not appear; measured against another copy, unresolved V genes explain less than half of the discrepancy, and the remainder lacks a known reason. In this sample the table shows 2 million to 2.5 million clones, 85% to 95% of which occur a single time. The ten largest clones capture more than 0.1% of the sample. What was sequenced was naive CD4+ T cells sorted from blood. This specimen's cell subset or site label, interpreted: CD45RA+ positively selected. These receptors came from a man aged 18 to 35 in good health.

This rearrangement joins TRBV7-9 to TRBJ2-2; D ambiguous. Germline CDR1 SEHNR, CDR2 FQNEAQ (reference sequence). The V end lost 2 bases, the J end lost 6 bases, and 16 bases lay between the germline ends. The CDR3 extends over 16 amino acids. CDR3 DNA sequence: TGTGCCAGCAGCTTAAAAAGACAATATGAGGCCGGGGAGCTGTTTTTT. This translates into CASSLKRQYEAGELFF. The variable domain in full, with the rest retrieved from reference TRBV7-9 and TRBJ2-2, is DTGVSQNPRHKITKRGQNVTFRCDPISEHNRLYWYRQTLGQGPEFLTYFQNEAQLEKSRLLSDRFSAERPKGSFSTLEIQRTEQGDSAMYLCASSLKRQYEAGELFFGEGSRLTVL.

This chain uses TRBV7-3 with TRBJ2-7, with D possibly matching TRBD1 (5 bases). Germline CDR1 and CDR2: SGHTA and FQGTGA. The CDR3 is 16 amino acids. With 8 bases removed from V and 2 bases from J, the gap between germline ends came to 22 bases. The chain's CDR3 is CASFLKGRQKTYEQYF. The CDR3 DNA reads TGTGCCAGCTTCCTAAAGGGGCGCCAAAAGACCTACGAGCAGTACTTC. The complete variable domain, with remaining parts taken from reference TRBV7-3 and TRBJ2-7, reads GAGVSQTPSNKVTEKGKYVELRCDPISGHTALYWYRQSLGQGPEFLIYFQGTGAADDSGLPNDRFFAVRPEGSVSTLKIQRTERGDSAVYLCASFLKGRQKTYEQYFGPGTRLTVT.

The chain recombines TRBV10-3 with TRBJ2-2; 8 bases align to TRBD1. In germline, CDR1 is ENHRY, CDR2 SYGVKD. This CDR3 contains 15 residues. Unmatched junction bases numbered 4, after V lost 4 bases and J lost 3 bases. The CDR3: CAISGTGTDTGELFF. Here the CDR3 DNA reads TGTGCCATCAGTGGGACAGGGACGGACACCGGGGAGCTGTTTTTT.

The table lists this clone with a count of one. This chain links TRBV5-4 with TRBJ2-5; 8 bases line up with TRBD1. The CDR3 consists of 15 residues. Trimming took 4 bases from V and 5 from J; bases not matched to a gene: 10. Germline V lookup: CDR1 SGHNT, CDR2 YYREEE (reference sequence). The CDR3 DNA sequence: TGTGCCAGCAGCCCCGGACAGGGTAATTTGGAGACCCAGTACTTC. Protein sequence: CASSPGQGNLETQYF.

Details on this clone: Different DNA sequences within this sample yield the same CDR3. V is TRBV18 and J is TRBJ1-5, with D tentatively TRBD1 (5 bases). Germline CDR1 and CDR2: KGHSH and LQKENI. The CDR3 has 16 amino acids. Between the trimmed V and J ends, which lost 3 bases and 0 bases, there was a span of 12 bases. The CDR3 nucleotides are TGTGCCAGCTCACCTCCAGGGCTCAATAGCAATCAGCCCCAGCATTTT. It specifies CASSPPGLNSNQPQHF.

The V call is TRBV6-1, the J call TRBJ2-7, with D maybe TRBD1 (5 bases). Germline V lookup: CDR1 MNHNS, CDR2 SASEGT. There are 13 residues in the CDR3. V gave up 8 bases and J gave up 5 bases, with 16 bases separating them. Here the CDR3 DNA reads TGTGCCAGCCCAAAGCCAAGCAGGGACGAGCAGTACTTC. Its protein product is CASPKPSRDEQYF.

V and J are TRBV27 and TRBJ2-2, with 13 bases fitting TRBD2. V dropped 4 bases and J dropped 6; count of bases not matched to a gene: 5. CDR1 is MNHEY, CDR2 SMNVEV, per germline (reference sequence). CDR3 size: 16 residues. CDR3 bases: TGTGCCAGCAGTTGGACTAGCGGGAGAGGGGCCGGGGAGCTGTTTTTT. Its translation is CASSWTSGRGAGELFF.

The gene calls are TRBV18 and TRBJ1-1, with unresolved D. This CDR3 region has 13 residues. V shed 8 bases and J shed 3 bases, with 13 bases lying between them. Germline V CDR1 and CDR2: KGHSH, LQKENI. The CDR3 reads CASLRQEDTEAFF. Here the CDR3 DNA reads TGTGCCAGCCTAAGGCAGGAGGACACTGAAGCTTTCTTT.

The gene calls are TRBV10-3 and TRBJ2-7; D may be TRBD1 or TRBD2 (5 bases each). Looked up from germline, CDR1 is ENHRY and CDR2 is SYGVKD. V lost 3 bases, J lost 3 bases, and 9 bases lay in between. The CDR3 sequence is 13 residues long. The CDR3 here is CAISEGDRYEQYF. The DNA for the CDR3 is TGTGCCATCAGTGAAGGGGACCGCTACGAGCAGTACTTC.

The genes are TRBV7-3 and TRBJ1-2, with 9 bases that match TRBD1. Germline-derived CDR1 and CDR2 are SGHTA and FQGTGA. The V segment lost 4 bases and the J segment 6 bases; nucleotides outside the gene matches: 3. The CDR3 sequence is 13 residues long. The CDR3 is CASSSGQGHGYTF. CDR3 sequence (DNA): TGTGCCAGCAGCTCGGGACAGGGACATGGCTACACCTTC.

This chain joins TRBV30 and TRBJ1-5; 7 positions match TRBD1. The V and J ends lost 4 bases and 0 bases, in that order; junction bases with no gene match: 6. The CDR3 runs to 15 residues. CDR1 GTSNPN and CDR2 SVGIG come from the germline V gene (reference sequence). The CDR3 loop is CAWNRGNPSNQPQHF. CDR3 bases: TGTGCCTGGAACAGGGGTAACCCTAGCAATCAGCCCCAGCATTTT.

The rearrangement uses TRBV15 and TRBJ2-7; D remains ambiguous. Trimming took 0 bases from V and 3 from J, leaving 15 bases between them. Germline V CDR1 and CDR2: LNHNV, YYDKDF (reference sequence). This CDR3 region has 16 residues. The chain's CDR3 is CATSRDYAAASYEQYF. The CDR3 nucleotides read TGTGCCACCAGCAGAGATTACGCGGCCGCCAGCTACGAGCAGTACTTC.

As to this clone: The sample has other DNA sequences that encode this CDR3 too. CDR3 sequence (DNA): TGTGCCAGCAGCTCACAACGGGAGACCCAGTACTTC. Amino acid sequence: CASSSQRETQYF. V is TRBV11-2 and J is TRBJ2-5; D remains ambiguous. This CDR3 contains 12 residues. Germline loops: CDR1 SGHAT, CDR2 FQNNGV. The V end was cut by 4 bases, the J end by 5 bases, with 8 bases between.

The chain uses TRBV15 and TRBJ1-5, with D hard to call. The V gene lost 0 bases and the J gene lost 11 bases, with 11 bases spanning the gap. CDR3 length equals 13 residues. Germline loops: CDR1 LNHNV, CDR2 YYDKDF (reference sequence). The CDR3 nucleotides are TGTGCCACCAGCAGAGATGCCGGTTTAGCCCAGCATTTT. This gives the protein CATSRDAGLAQHF. The full variable domain, with the rest looked up from reference TRBV15 and TRBJ1-5, is DAMVIQNPRYQVTQFGKPVTLSCSQTLNHNVMYWYQQKSSQAPKLLFHYYDKDFNNEADTPDNFQSRRPNTSFCFLDIRSPGLGDTAMYLCATSRDAGLAQHFGDGTRLSIL.

The rearrangement joins TRBV7-2 to TRBJ2-7, with TRBD1 identical over 9 bases. This CDR3 is built from 14 residues. Trimming at V came to 4 bases and at J to 4 bases, leaving 5 bases not matched to a gene. Germline V gene lookup returns CDR1 SGHTA and CDR2 FQGNSA. CDR3 protein: CASSSGTGMYEQYF. Written as DNA, the CDR3 is TGTGCCAGCAGCTCTGGGACAGGGATGTACGAGCAGTACTTC. The full variable domain, rest sourced from reference TRBV7-2 and TRBJ2-7, is GAGVSQSPSNKVTEKGKDVELRCDPISGHTALYWYRQSLGQGLEFLIYFQGNSAPDKSGLPSDRFSAERTGGSVSTLTIQRTQQEDSAVYLCASSSGTGMYEQYFGPGTRLTVT.

The V and J genes are TRBV10-3 and TRBJ1-3; tentatively, D is TRBD1 (6 bases). This CDR3 region has 13 residues. CDR1 and CDR2 from the germline V gene are ENHRY and SYGVKD. V was clipped by 4 bases and J by 8 bases, with 12 bases between them. The CDR3 spells CAISGGGLDTIYF. DNA for the CDR3: TGTGCCATCAGTGGCGGGGGGCTGGACACCATATATTTT.

The CDR3 coding sequence is TGCGCCAGCAGCTTGGCCCCGGCAGGGAGCTTACAAGAGACCCAGTACTTC. This encodes CASSLAPAGSLQETQYF. The rearrangement joins TRBV5-1 to TRBJ2-5; the D call may be TRBD1 or TRBD2 (5 bases each). The V gene's germline CDR1 is SGHRS and CDR2 YFSETQ. The CDR3 spans 17 residues. The germline V and J ends were trimmed by 0 bases and 2 bases, with 17 bases remaining between them. The whole variable domain, filled in from reference TRBV5-1 and TRBJ2-5, reads KAGVTQTPRYLIKTRGQQVTLSCSPISGHRSVSWYQQTPGQGLQFLFEYFSETQRNKGNFPGRFSGRQFSNSRSEMNVSTLELGDSALYLCASSLAPAGSLQETQYFGPGTRLLVL.

Regarding this clone: Its ends do not fully match the called genes, so a read error is possible. This chain links TRBV5-4 with TRBJ1-2; a possible D gene is TRBD1 (6 bases). The CDR3 extends over 15 amino acids. Germline V lookup: CDR1 SGHNT, CDR2 YYREEE (reference sequence). CDR3 sequence reads: CASSSQLDRPYAYTF. The CDR3 DNA is TGTGCCAGCAGCTCTCAACTGGACAGACCGTATGCCTACACCTTC.

This clone came up a few times. The CDR3 sequence: CASSELGAGNTIYF. CDR3 nucleotides: TGTGCCAGCAGTGAACTGGGTGCTGGAAACACCATATATTTT. The rearrangement uses TRBV6-1 and TRBJ1-3; D gene unclear. This CDR3 comprises 14 residues. V was cut by 2 bases and J by 2 bases, with 7 bases left in between. The germline CDR1 and CDR2 sequences are MNHNS and SASEGT.

The gene calls are TRBV7-9 and TRBJ2-7, with TRBD1 identical over 7 bases. The CDR3 loop spans 15 amino acids. Trimming removed 5 bases from V and 0 bases from J; junction bases left unmatched: 7. Per germline, CDR1 SEHNR and CDR2 FQNEAQ (reference sequence). CDR3 amino acids: CASSRGQSYSYEQYF. CDR3 coding DNA: TGTGCCAGCAGCAGGGGACAGTCCTACTCCTACGAGCAGTACTTC.

V and J are TRBV5-1 and TRBJ1-3; a weak D match, TRBD1 (5 bases). Per the germline V gene, CDR1 is SGHRS and CDR2 is YFSETQ. The CDR3 consists of 16 residues. V lost 3 bases to trimming and J lost 0 bases, with 13 bases between them. The CDR3 DNA follows: TGCGCCAGCAGCTGGGACGGAACAAGCTCTGGAAACACCATATATTTT. This encodes CASSWDGTSSGNTIYF.

The V call is TRBV19, the J call TRBJ1-1, with D perhaps matching TRBD1 (5 bases). The CDR3 totals 13 residues. The V and J ends lost 5 bases and 4 bases respectively, with 11 bases between them. CDR1 is LNHDA, CDR2 SQIVND, per germline (reference sequence). CDR3 loop: CASSDQGGTEAFF. DNA of the CDR3: TGTGCCAGTAGTGACCAGGGAGGCACTGAAGCTTTCTTT. Filled out from reference TRBV19 and TRBJ1-1, the complete variable domain reads DGGITQSPKYLFRKEGQNVTLSCEQNLNHDAMYWYRQDPGQGLRLIYYSQIVNDFQKGDIAEGYSVSREKKESFPLTVTSAQKNPTAFYLCASSDQGGTEAFFGQGTRLTVV.

The chain couples TRBV25-1 to TRBJ2-7; 7 nucleotides agree with TRBD1. With 5 bases clipped from V and 1 base from J, the junction kept 11 bases outside the gene matches. The CDR3 totals 16 residues. In germline, CDR1 is MGHDK, CDR2 SYGVNS. CDR3 nucleotides: TGTGCCAGCAGTTCTCTCCTCGGACAGGCTTCCTACGAGCAGTACTTC. Amino acid sequence: CASSSLLGQASYEQYF.

The rearrangement uses TRBV13 and TRBJ1-3, with D uncertain. The CDR3 length is 12 residues. The germline V gene encodes CDR1 PRHDT and CDR2 FYEKMQ (reference sequence). V dropped 5 bases and J dropped 9 bases, with 11 bases sitting between them. CDR3 in amino acids: CASSQNTGTIYF. CDR3 coding DNA: TGTGCCAGCAGCCAAAACACCGGCACCATATATTTT.

This clone occurred once. V usage is TRBV5-1 and J usage is TRBJ2-7; possible D gene TRBD2, 6 bases. The CDR3 sequence is 15 residues long. V lost 0 bases to trimming and J lost 2 bases, with 12 bases between them. CDR1 SGHRS and CDR2 YFSETQ come from the germline V gene. CDR3 loop: CASSLAGTQTYEQYF. In DNA form, the CDR3 reads TGCGCCAGCAGCTTGGCCGGGACTCAAACCTACGAGCAGTACTTC.

The table lists this clone with a few counts. This sample includes further DNA sequences coding for the same CDR3. The V call is TRBV7-2, the J call TRBJ2-2; D is ambiguous. The germline V gene has CDR1 SGHTA and CDR2 FQGNSA. The CDR3 sequence is 14 residues long. V was shortened by 1 base and J by 3 bases, with 6 bases between the two germline ends. The CDR3 protein is CASSLVSDTGELFF. The CDR3 nucleotides are TGTGCCAGCAGCTTAGTTTCGGACACCGGGGAGCTGTTTTTT.

This clone was seen once. The CDR3: CASSLGRAEAQYF. The CDR3 DNA reads TGTGCCAGCAGCTTAGGCCGAGCGGAGGCGCAGTATTTT. The chain couples TRBV7-2 to TRBJ2-3; perhaps TRBD2 as D (5 bases). The CDR3 totals 13 residues. V lost 1 base, J lost 10 bases, and 12 bases lay in between. Germline V gives CDR1 SGHTA, CDR2 FQGNSA.

This chain uses TRBV29-1 with TRBJ2-6; D gene uncertain. The CDR3 runs to 14 residues. V was shortened by 4 bases and J by 1 base, with 8 bases between the two germline ends. The V gene's germline CDR1 is SQVTM and CDR2 ANQGSEA. The CDR3 protein is CSVVGASGANVLTF. In nucleotides, the CDR3 is TGCAGCGTTGTTGGCGCGTCTGGGGCCAACGTCCTGACTTTC.

The J gene is TRBJ1-6, the V gene TRBV15, with 7 positions matching TRBD1. Germline CDR1 LNHNV, CDR2 YYDKDF (reference sequence). With 5 bases clipped from V and 5 bases from J, the junction kept 3 bases outside the gene matches. This CDR3 region has 14 residues. CDR3 protein: CATSRDRDNSPLHF. The CDR3 region has the DNA TGTGCCACCAGCCGTGACAGGGATAATTCACCCCTCCACTTT.

The chain couples TRBV2 to TRBJ2-3; maybe TRBD2 (5 bases). Trimming stripped 2 bases from V and 4 bases from J, with 13 bases between. In germline, CDR1 is SNHLY, CDR2 FYNNEI. There are 15 residues in the CDR3. CDR3 in amino acids: CASSELAASSDTQYF. CDR3 sequence (DNA): TGTGCCAGCAGTGAACTAGCCGCTTCCTCAGATACGCAGTATTTT.

The V and J genes are TRBV29-1 and TRBJ2-7, with a tentative D call TRBD1 (5 bases). Germline CDR1 and CDR2: SQVTM and ANQGSEA. Trimming removed 4 bases from V and 5 bases from J, with 15 bases in between. The CDR3 loop spans 13 amino acids. The CDR3 here is CSVVGRLHHEQYF. As DNA, the CDR3 is TGCAGCGTTGTGGGGCGACTCCACCACGAGCAGTACTTC.

V and J are TRBV19 and TRBJ1-2; a possible D gene is TRBD1 (5 bases). This CDR3 has 17 amino acids. The germline CDR1 and CDR2 sequences are LNHDA and SQIVND (reference sequence). With 10 bases removed from V and 6 bases from J, the gap between germline ends came to 30 bases. CDR3 in DNA: TGTGCCACCTTCAAAGGAGCGGGACTACCACGCTCGGATGGCTACACCTTC. Residues: CATFKGAGLPRSDGYTF.